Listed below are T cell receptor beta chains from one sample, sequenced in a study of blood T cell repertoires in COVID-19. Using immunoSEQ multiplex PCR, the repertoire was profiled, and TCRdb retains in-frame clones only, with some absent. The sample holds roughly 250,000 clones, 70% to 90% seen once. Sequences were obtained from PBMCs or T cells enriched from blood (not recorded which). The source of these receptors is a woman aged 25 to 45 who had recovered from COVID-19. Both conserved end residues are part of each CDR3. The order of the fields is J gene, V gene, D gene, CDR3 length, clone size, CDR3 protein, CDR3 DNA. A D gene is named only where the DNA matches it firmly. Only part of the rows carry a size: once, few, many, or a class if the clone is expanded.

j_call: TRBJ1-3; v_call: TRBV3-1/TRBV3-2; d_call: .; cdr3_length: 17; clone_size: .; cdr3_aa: CASSPGFEAHSGNTIYF; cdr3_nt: TGTGCCAGCAGCCCGGGGTTTGAAGCGCACTCTGGAAACACCATATATTTT
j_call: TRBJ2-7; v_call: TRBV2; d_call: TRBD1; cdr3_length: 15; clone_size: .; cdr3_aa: CASTTGQGSFYEQYF; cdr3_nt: TGTGCCAGTACTACGGGACAGGGGAGCTTCTACGAGCAGTACTTC
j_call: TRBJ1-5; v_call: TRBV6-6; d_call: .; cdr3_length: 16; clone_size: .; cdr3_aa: CASSYGYGAPNQPQHF; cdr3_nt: TGTGCCAGCAGTTACGGTTATGGAGCCCCCAATCAGCCCCAGCATTTT
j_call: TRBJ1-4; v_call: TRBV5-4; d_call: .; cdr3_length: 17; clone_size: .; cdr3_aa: CASTQGGGRPTNEKLFF; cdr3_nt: TGTGCCAGCACCCAAGGCGGGGGGCGGCCAACTAATGAAAAACTGTTTTTT
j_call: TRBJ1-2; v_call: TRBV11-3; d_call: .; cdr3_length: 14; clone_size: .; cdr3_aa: CASSLVGGDYGYTF; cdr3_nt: TGTGCCAGCAGCTTAGTCGGGGGGGACTATGGCTACACCTTC
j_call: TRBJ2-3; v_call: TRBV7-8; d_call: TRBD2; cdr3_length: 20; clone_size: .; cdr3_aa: CASSFRGLAGRRPPTDTQYF; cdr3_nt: TGTGCCAGCAGTTTTCGAGGACTAGCGGGCCGTCGACCCCCCACAGATACGCAGTATTTT
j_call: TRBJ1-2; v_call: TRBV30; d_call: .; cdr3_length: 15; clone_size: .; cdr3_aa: CAWSVLKRGLGGYTF; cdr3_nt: TGTGCCTGGAGTGTACTCAAGCGGGGGCTTGGTGGCTACACCTTC
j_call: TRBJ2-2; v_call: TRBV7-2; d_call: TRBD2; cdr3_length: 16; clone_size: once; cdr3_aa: CASSFRLASYTGELFF; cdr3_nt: TGTGCCAGCAGCTTTCGACTAGCTTCTTACACCGGGGAGCTGTTTTTT
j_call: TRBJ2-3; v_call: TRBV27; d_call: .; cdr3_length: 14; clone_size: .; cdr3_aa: CASSFSESTDTQYF; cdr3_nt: TGTGCCAGCAGTTTTTCCGAGAGCACAGATACGCAGTATTTT
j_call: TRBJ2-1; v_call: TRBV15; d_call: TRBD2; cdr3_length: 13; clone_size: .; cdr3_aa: CATRSGGVNEQFF; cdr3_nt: TGTGCCACCAGAAGCGGGGGGGTAAATGAGCAGTTCTTC
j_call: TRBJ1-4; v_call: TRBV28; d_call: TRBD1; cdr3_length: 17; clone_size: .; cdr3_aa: CASSLGGTGVVDEKLFF; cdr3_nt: TGTGCCAGCAGTTTGGGTGGAACAGGGGTAGTGGATGAAAAACTGTTTTTT
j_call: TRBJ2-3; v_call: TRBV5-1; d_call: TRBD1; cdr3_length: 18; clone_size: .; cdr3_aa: CASSLASTGTGPLDTQYF; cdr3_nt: TGCGCCAGCAGCTTGGCGTCTACCGGGACAGGTCCCTTGGATACGCAGTATTTT
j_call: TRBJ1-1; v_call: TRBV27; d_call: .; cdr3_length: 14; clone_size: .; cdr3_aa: CASRNRIPNTEAFF; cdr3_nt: TGTGCCAGCAGGAACAGAATCCCGAACACTGAAGCTTTCTTT
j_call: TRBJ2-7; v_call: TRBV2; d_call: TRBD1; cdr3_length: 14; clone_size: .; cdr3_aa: CASIRDRVLYEQYF; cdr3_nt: TGTGCCAGCATCAGGGACAGGGTCCTCTACGAGCAGTACTTC
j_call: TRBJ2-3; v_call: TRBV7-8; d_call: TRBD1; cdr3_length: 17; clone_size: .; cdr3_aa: CASSLVVRGRVTDTQYF; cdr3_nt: TGTGCCAGCAGCTTAGTTGTCAGGGGGCGGGTGACAGATACGCAGTATTTT
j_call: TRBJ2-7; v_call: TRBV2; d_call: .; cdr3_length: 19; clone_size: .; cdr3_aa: CASSEAGRGRRGIGYEQYF; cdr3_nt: TGTGCCAGCAGTGAAGCTGGGCGGGGGCGGCGGGGTATAGGCTACGAGCAGTACTTC
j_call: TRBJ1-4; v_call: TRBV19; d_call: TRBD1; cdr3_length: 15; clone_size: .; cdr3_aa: CASRRQGIESEKLFF; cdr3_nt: TGTGCCAGTAGGCGACAGGGGATCGAGAGTGAAAAACTGTTTTTT
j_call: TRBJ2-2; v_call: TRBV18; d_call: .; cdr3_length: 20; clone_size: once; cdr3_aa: CASSPRAKGRRLFNTGELFF; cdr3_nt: TGTGCCAGCTCACCACGGGCGAAGGGGAGGAGACTCTTTAACACCGGGGAGCTGTTTTTT
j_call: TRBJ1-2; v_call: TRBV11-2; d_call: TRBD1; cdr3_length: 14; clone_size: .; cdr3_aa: CASSLGQGHYGYTF; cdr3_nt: TGTGCCAGCAGCCTTGGACAGGGGCACTATGGCTACACCTTC
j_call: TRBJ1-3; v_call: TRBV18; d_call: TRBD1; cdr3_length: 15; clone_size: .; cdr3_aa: CASSPTGASGNTIYF; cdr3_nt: TGTGCCAGCTCACCTACAGGGGCCTCTGGAAACACCATATATTTT
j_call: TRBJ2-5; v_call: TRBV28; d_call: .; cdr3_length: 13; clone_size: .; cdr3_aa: CASSLRGGETQYF; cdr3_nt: TGTGCCAGCAGTTTAAGGGGGGGCGAGACCCAGTACTTC
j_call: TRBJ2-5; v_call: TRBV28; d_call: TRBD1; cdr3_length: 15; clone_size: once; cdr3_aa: CASREPGQNQETQYF; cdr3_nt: TGTGCCAGCAGAGAACCGGGACAGAACCAAGAGACCCAGTACTTC
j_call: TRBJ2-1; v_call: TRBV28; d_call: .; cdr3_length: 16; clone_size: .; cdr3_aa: CASSSSKGTRYNEQFF; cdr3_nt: TGTGCCAGCAGTTCGAGTAAGGGGACAAGGTACAATGAGCAGTTCTTC
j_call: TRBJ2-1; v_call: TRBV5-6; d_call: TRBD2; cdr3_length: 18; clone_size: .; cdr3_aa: CASSRGLAGGGPSNEQFF; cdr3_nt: TGTGCCAGCAGCCGCGGACTAGCGGGAGGGGGGCCCTCCAATGAGCAGTTCTTC
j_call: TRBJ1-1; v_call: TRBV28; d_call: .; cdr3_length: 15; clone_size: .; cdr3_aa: CASSLWGQRDTEAFF; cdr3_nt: TGTGCCAGCAGTTTATGGGGGCAGAGAGACACTGAAGCTTTCTTT
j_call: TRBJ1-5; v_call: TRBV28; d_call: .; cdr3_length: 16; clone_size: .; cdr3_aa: CASSNRDSRSNQPQHF; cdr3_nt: TGTGCCAGCAGTAATCGGGACTCCAGGAGCAATCAGCCCCAGCATTTT
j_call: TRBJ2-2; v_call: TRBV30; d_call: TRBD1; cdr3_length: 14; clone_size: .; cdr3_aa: CAGRQGANTGELFF; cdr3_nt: TGTGCCGGCCGACAGGGGGCAAACACCGGGGAGCTGTTTTTT
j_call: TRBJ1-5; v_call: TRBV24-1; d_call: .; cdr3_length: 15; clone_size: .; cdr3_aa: CATSGRGASNQPQHF; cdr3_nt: TGTGCCACCAGTGGTCGGGGGGCTAGCAATCAGCCCCAGCATTTT
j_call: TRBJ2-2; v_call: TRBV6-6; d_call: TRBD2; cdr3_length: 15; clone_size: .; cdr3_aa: CASSGTSGHTGELFF; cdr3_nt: TGTGCCAGCAGCGGGACTAGCGGTCACACCGGGGAGCTGTTTTTT
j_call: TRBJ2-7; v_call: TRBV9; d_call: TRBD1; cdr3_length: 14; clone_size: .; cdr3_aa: CASSVETGGYEQYF; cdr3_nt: TGTGCCAGCAGCGTAGAGACAGGGGGCTACGAGCAGTACTTC
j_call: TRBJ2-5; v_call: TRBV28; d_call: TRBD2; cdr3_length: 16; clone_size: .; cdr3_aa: CASTPPGLGFQETQYF; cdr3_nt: TGTGCCAGCACCCCCCCCGGACTAGGCTTCCAAGAGACCCAGTACTTC
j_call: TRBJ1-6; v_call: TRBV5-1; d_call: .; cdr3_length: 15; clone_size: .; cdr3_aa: CASSLGGPGNSPLHF; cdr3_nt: TGCGCCAGCAGCTTGGGGGGGCCCGGCAATTCACCCCTCCACTTT
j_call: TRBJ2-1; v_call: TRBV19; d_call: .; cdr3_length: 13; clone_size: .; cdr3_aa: CASSGRGYNEQFF; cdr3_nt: TGTGCCAGTAGTGGGCGGGGCTACAATGAGCAGTTCTTC
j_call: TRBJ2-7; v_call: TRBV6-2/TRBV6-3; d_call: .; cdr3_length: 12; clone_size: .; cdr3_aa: CASSYPQGRQYF; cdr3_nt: TGTGCCAGCAGTTACCCACAGGGCCGGCAGTACTTC
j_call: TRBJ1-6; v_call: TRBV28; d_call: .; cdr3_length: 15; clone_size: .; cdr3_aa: CASSLQEIYNSPLHF; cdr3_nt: TGTGCCAGCAGTTTACAGGAAATCTATAATTCACCCCTCCACTTT
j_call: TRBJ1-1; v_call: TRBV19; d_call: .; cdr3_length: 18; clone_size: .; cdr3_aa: CASSIVSGKRSQNTEAFF; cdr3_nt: TGTGCCAGTAGTATAGTGAGCGGAAAGAGGTCCCAGAACACTGAAGCTTTCTTT
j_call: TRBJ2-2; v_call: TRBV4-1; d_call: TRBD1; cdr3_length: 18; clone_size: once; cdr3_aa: CASSQEGTGRWIPGELFF; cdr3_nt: TGCGCCAGCAGCCAAGAGGGGACAGGGAGGTGGATACCCGGGGAGCTGTTTTTT